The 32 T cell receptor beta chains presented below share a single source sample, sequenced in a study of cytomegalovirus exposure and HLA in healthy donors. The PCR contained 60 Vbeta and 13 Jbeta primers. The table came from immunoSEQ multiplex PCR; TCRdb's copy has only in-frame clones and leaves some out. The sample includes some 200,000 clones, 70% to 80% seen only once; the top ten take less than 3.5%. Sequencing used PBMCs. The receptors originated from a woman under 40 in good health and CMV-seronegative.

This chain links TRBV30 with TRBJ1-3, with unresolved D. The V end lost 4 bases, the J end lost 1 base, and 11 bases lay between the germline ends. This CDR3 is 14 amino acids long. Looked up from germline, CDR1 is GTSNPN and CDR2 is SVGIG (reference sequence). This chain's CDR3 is CAWTRPGSGNTIYF. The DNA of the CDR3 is TGTGCCTGGACGCGGCCCGGATCTGGAAACACCATATATTTT.

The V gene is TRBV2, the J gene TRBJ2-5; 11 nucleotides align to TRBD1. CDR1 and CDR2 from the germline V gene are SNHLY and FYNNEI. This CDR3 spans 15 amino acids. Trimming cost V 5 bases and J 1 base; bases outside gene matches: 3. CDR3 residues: CASSPDRGPQETQYF. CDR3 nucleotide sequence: TGTGCCAGCAGTCCGGACAGGGGGCCCCAAGAGACCCAGTACTTC.

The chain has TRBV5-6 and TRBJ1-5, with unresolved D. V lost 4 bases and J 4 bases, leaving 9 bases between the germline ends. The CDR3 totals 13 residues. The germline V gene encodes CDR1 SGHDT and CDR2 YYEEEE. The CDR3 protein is CASSITYNQPQHF. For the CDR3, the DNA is TGTGCCAGCAGCATTACATATAATCAGCCCCAGCATTTT. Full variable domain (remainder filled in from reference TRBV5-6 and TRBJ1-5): DAGVTQSPTHLIKTRGQQVTLRCSPKSGHDTVSWYQQALGQGPQFIFQYYEEEERQRGNFPDRFSGHQFPNYSSELNVNALLLGDSALYLCASSITYNQPQHFGDGTRLSIL.

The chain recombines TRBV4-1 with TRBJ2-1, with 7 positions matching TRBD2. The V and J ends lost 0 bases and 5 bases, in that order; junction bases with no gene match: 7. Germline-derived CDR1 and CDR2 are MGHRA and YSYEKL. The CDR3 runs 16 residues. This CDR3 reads CASSQEGLVLNNEQFF. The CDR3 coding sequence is TGCGCCAGCAGCCAAGAAGGACTAGTGCTGAACAATGAGCAGTTCTTC.

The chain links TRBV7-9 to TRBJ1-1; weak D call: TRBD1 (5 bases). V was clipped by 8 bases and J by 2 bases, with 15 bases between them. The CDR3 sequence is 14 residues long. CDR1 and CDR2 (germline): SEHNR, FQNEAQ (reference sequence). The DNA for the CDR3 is TGTGCCAGCTTTGGAGTGACAGCAAACACTGAAGCTTTCTTT. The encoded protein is CASFGVTANTEAFF.

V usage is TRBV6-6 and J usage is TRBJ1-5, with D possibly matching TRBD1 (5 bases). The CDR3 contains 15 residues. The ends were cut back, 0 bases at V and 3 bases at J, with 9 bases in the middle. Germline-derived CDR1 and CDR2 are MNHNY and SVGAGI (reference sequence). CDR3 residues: CASSYSLQDNQPQHF. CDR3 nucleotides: TGTGCCAGCAGTTACTCGTTACAGGACAATCAGCCCCAGCATTTT.

The CDR3 sequence is CASSATGANTEAFF. CDR3 sequence (DNA): TGTGCCAGCAGCGCGACAGGAGCCAACACTGAAGCTTTCTTT. J is TRBJ1-1 and V is TRBV7-3; weak D call: TRBD1 (6 bases). With 5 bases removed from V and 2 bases from J, the gap between germline ends came to 12 bases. There are 14 residues in the CDR3. The germline V gene encodes CDR1 SGHTA and CDR2 FQGTGA.

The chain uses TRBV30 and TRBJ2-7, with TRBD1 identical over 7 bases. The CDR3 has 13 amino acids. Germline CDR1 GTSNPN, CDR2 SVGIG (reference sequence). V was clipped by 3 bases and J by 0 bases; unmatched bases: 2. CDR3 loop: CAWRRGPSYEQYF. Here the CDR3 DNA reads TGTGCCTGGAGGAGGGGGCCCTCCTACGAGCAGTACTTC.

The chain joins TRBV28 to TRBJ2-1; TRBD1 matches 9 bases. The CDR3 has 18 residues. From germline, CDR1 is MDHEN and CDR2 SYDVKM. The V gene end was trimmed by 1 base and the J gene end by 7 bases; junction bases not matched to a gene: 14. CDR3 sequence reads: CASSLFALMTGGGNEQFF. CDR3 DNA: TGTGCCAGCAGTTTATTTGCCCTAATGACAGGGGGGGGGAATGAGCAGTTCTTC.

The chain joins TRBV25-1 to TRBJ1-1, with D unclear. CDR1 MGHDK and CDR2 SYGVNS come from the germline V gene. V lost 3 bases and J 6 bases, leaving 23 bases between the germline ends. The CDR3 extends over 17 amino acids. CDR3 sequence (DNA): TGTGCCAGCAGTGATGGAGGGTCGGTTACACGAAGTTCTGAAGCTTTCTTT. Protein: CASSDGGSVTRSSEAFF.

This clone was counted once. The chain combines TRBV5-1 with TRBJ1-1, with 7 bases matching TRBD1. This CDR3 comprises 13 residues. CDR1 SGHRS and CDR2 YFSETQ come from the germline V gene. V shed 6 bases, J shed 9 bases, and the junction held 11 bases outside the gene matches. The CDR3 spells CASTKGTVNQAFF. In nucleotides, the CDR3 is TGCGCCAGCACCAAAGGGACAGTCAATCAAGCTTTCTTT.

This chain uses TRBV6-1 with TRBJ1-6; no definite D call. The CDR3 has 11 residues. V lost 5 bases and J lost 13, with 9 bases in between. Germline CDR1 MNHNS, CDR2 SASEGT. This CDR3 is CASSPSRPLHF. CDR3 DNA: TGTGCCAGCAGTCCCTCGAGGCCCCTCCACTTT.

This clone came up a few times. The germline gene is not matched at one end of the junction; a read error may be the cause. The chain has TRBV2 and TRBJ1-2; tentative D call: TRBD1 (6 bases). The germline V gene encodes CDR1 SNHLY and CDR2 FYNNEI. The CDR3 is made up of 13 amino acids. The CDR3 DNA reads TGTGCCAGCAGTTTACAGGGAAGTTATGGCTACCCCTTC. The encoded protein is CASSLQGSYGYPF.

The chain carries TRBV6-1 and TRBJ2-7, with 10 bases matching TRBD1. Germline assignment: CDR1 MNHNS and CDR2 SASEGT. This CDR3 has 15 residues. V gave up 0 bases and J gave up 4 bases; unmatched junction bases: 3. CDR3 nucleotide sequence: TGTGCCAGCAGTGAAGCGGGACAGGGGTGGTACGAGCAGTACTTC. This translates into CASSEAGQGWYEQYF.

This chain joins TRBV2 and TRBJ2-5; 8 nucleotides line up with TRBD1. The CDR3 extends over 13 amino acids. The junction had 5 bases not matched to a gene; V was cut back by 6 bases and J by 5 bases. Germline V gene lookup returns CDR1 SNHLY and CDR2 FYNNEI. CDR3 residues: CASRDRAGETQYF. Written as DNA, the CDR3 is TGTGCCAGCAGGGACAGGGCGGGGGAGACCCAGTACTTC. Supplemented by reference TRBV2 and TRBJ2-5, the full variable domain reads EPEVTQTPSHQVTQMGQEVILRCVPISNHLYFYWYRQILGQKVEFLVSFYNNEISEKSEIFDDQFSVERPDGSNFTLKIRSTKLEDSAMYFCASRDRAGETQYFGPGTRLLVL.

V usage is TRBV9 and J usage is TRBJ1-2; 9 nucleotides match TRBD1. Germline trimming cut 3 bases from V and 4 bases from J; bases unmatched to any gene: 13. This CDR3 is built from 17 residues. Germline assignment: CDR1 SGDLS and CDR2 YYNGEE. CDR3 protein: CASSAPSDRGITYGYTF. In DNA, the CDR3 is TGTGCCAGCAGCGCCCCCTCCGACAGGGGGATTACCTATGGCTACACCTTC.

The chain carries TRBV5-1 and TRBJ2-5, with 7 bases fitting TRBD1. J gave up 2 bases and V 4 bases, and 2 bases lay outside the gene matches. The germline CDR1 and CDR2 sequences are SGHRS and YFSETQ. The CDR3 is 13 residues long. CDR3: CASSRDSQETQYF. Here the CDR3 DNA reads TGCGCCAGCAGCCGGGACAGTCAAGAGACCCAGTACTTC.

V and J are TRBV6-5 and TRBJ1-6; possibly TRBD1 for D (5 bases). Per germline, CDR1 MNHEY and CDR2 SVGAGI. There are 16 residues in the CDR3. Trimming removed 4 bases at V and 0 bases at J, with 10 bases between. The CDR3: CASSLTASSYNSPLHF. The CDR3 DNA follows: TGTGCCAGCAGTTTGACAGCGAGCTCCTATAATTCACCCCTCCACTTT.

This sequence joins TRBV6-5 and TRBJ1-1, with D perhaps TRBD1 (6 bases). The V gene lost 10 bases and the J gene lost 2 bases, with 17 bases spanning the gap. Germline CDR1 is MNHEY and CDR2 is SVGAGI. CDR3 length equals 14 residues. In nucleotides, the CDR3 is TGTGCCACCAAGGCCGGGACATATAACACTGAAGCTTTCTTT. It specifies CATKAGTYNTEAFF.

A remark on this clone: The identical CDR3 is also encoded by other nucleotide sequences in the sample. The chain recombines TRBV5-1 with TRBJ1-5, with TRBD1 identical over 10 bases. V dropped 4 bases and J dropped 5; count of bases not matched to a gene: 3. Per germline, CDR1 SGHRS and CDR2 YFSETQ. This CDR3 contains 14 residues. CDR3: CASSPGQGDQPQHF. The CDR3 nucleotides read TGCGCCAGCAGCCCCGGACAGGGGGATCAGCCCCAGCATTTT.

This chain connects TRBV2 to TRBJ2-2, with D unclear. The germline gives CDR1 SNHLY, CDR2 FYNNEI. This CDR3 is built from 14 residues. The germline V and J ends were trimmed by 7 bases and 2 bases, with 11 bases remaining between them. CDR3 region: CASTTIINTGELFF. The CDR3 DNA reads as TGTGCCAGCACCACTATAATAAACACCGGGGAGCTGTTTTTT.

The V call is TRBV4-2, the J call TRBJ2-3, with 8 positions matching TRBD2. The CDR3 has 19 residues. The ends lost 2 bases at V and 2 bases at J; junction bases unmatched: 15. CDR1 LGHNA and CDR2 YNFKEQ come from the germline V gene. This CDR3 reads CASSQLTFAGGLNTDTQYF. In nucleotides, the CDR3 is TGTGCCAGCAGCCAATTAACTTTCGCGGGAGGACTTAACACAGATACGCAGTATTTT.

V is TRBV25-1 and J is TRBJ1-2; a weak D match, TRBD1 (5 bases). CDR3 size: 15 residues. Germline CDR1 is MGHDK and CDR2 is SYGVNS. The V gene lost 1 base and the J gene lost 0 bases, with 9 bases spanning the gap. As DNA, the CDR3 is TGTGCCAGCAGTGAATGGGGGGGATCTAACTATGGCTACACCTTC. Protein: CASSEWGGSNYGYTF.

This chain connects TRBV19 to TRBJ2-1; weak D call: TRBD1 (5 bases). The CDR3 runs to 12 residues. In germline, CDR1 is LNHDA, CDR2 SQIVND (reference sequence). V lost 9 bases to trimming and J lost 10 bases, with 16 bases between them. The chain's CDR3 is CASEQVGAEQFF. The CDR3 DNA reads TGTGCCAGCGAACAGGTAGGGGCCGAGCAGTTCTTC.

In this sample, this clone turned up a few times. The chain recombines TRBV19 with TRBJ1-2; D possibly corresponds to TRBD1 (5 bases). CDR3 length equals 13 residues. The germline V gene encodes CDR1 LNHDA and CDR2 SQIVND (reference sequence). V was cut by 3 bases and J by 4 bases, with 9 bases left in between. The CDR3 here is CASSMRQSYGYTF. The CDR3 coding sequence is TGTGCCAGTAGTATGAGACAGAGCTATGGCTACACCTTC. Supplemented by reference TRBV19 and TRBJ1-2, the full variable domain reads DGGITQSPKYLFRKEGQNVTLSCEQNLNHDAMYWYRQDPGQGLRLIYYSQIVNDFQKGDIAEGYSVSREKKESFPLTVTSAQKNPTAFYLCASSMRQSYGYTFGSGTRLTVV.

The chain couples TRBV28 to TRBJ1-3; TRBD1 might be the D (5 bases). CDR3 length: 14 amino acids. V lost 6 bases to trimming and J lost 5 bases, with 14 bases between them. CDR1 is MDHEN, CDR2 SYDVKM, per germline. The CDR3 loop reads CASSPPQGRNTIYF. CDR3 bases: TGTGCCAGCAGCCCCCCTCAGGGAAGAAACACCATATATTTT.

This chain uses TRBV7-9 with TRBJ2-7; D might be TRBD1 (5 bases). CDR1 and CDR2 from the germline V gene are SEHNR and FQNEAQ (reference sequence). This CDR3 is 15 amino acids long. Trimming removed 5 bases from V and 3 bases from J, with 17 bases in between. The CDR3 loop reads CASSPKSTVDYEQYF. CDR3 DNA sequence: TGTGCCAGCAGCCCTAAGTCGACAGTCGACTACGAGCAGTACTTC.

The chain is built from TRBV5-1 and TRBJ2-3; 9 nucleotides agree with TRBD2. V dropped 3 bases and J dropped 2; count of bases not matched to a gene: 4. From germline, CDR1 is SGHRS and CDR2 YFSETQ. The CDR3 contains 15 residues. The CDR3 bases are TGCGCCAGCAGCTCCCCGGGACTAGCCACAGATACGCAGTATTTT. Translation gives CASSSPGLATDTQYF.

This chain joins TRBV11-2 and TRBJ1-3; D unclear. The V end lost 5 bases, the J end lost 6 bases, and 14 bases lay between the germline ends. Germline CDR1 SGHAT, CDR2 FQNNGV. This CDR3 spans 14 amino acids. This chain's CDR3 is CASSPPLGENTIYF. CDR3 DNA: TGTGCCAGCAGCCCTCCCTTGGGAGAAAACACCATATATTTT. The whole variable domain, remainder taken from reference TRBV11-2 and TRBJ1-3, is EAGVAQSPRYKIIEKRQSVAFWCNPISGHATLYWYQQILGQGPKLLIQFQNNGVVDDSQLPKDRFSAERLKGVDSTLKIQPAKLEDSAVYLCASSPPLGENTIYFGEGSWLTVV.

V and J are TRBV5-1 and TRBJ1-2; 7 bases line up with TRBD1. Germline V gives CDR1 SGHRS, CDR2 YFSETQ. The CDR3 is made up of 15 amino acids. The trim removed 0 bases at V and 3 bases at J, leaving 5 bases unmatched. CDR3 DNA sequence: TGCGCCAGCAGCTTGGGGGAAACAGGGGACTATGGCTACACCTTC. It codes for CASSLGETGDYGYTF.

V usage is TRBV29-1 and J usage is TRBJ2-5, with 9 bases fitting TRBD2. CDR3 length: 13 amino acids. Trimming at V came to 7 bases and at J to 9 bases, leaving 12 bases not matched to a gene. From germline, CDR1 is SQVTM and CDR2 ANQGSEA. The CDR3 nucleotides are TGCAGCGCCCTCTGGGGCGGGGGGGCTCCCCAGTACTTC. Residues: CSALWGGGAPQYF.

The CDR3 region is CASSLTGGGNTIYF. The DNA for the CDR3 is TGCGCCAGCAGCTTGACAGGGGGTGGAAACACCATATATTTT. V and J are TRBV5-1 and TRBJ1-3; 8 bases align to TRBD1. The CDR3 is 14 amino acids. The trim removed 1 base at V and 3 bases at J, leaving 0 bases unmatched. CDR1 SGHRS and CDR2 YFSETQ come from the germline V gene.